This passage covers 23 T cell receptor beta chains from one sample sequenced in a study of CD8 T cells in Susac syndrome. About 0.45 to 1 ug RNA was reverse transcribed with random hexamers. TCRdb passed the immunoSEQ multiplex PCR reads through MiXCR, listing each CDR3 protein once. The data contain about 140,000 distinct CDR3 sequences, over 90% of them singletons. Sequenced sample: CD4+ T cells from PBMCs. The receptors come from a human donor with Susac syndrome.

V and J are TRBV2 and TRBJ1-2, with a possible D match to TRBD1 (5 bases). This CDR3 region has 13 residues. Germline CDR1 is SNHLY and CDR2 is FYNNEI. V was clipped by 4 bases and J by 1 base, with 7 bases between them. The CDR3 spells CASSGTFNYGYTF. The CDR3 DNA reads TGTGCCAGCAGTGGGACATTTAACTATGGCTACACCTTC.

The J gene is TRBJ1-2, the V gene TRBV28; the match to TRBD1 covers 9 bases. V lost 4 bases, J lost 1 base, and 7 bases stayed unmatched. The CDR3 is 16 residues long. The V gene's germline CDR1 is MDHEN and CDR2 SYDVKM. CDR3 in amino acids: CASSSGTGLFNYGYTF. As DNA, the CDR3 is TGTGCCAGCAGTTCCGGGACAGGGCTGTTTAACTATGGCTACACCTTC.

This chain joins TRBV12-3 or TRBV12-4 and TRBJ2-2; D call uncertain. Trimming stripped 7 bases from V and 6 bases from J, with 6 bases between. The CDR3 totals 11 residues. In DNA form, the CDR3 reads TGTGCCAGCAAAAGGGCCGGGGAGCTGTTTTTT. It specifies CASKRAGELFF.

The chain links TRBV27 to TRBJ2-3, with D hard to call. V shed 5 bases and J shed 0 bases, with 6 bases lying between them. The CDR3 has 13 residues. In germline, CDR1 is MNHEY, CDR2 SMNVEV (reference sequence). The CDR3 loop reads CASSPLSTDTQYF. CDR3 sequence (DNA): TGTGCCAGCAGTCCCCTTAGCACAGATACGCAGTATTTT.

The rearrangement links TRBV20-1 to TRBJ2-2, with TRBD2 matching over 11 bases. CDR3 length equals 16 residues. J lost 5 bases, V lost 0 bases, and 5 bases had no gene match. Germline values: CDR1 DFQATT, CDR2 SNEGSKA (reference sequence). This CDR3 reads CSARELAGVGTGELFF. CDR3 sequence (DNA): TGCAGTGCTAGAGAACTAGCGGGAGTGGGGACCGGGGAGCTGTTTTTT.

This clonotype came up once. The V call is TRBV4-1, the J call TRBJ1-5, with D perhaps TRBD1 (6 bases). V shed 4 bases and J shed 7 bases, with 17 bases lying between them. The CDR3 is 15 residues long. Germline lookup yields CDR1 MGHRA and CDR2 YSYEKL. The CDR3 sequence is CASSRGLSTWQPQHF. The CDR3 DNA is TGCGCCAGCAGCCGGGGGCTATCGACATGGCAGCCCCAGCATTTT.

The chain employs TRBV2 and TRBJ2-7; TRBD2 matches at 9 bases. The CDR3 length is 19 residues. V shed 1 base and J 4 bases; nucleotides not matched to a gene: 17. The germline CDR1 and CDR2 sequences are SNHLY and FYNNEI. The CDR3 loop reads CASSEEEGGFSGGSYEQYF. The DNA for the CDR3 is TGTGCCAGCAGTGAAGAGGAAGGTGGTTTTAGCGGGGGATCTTACGAGCAGTACTTC.

This chain uses TRBV7-9 with TRBJ1-2, with a tentative D call TRBD1 (5 bases). The CDR3 is 12 amino acids. Germline V gene lookup returns CDR1 SEHNR and CDR2 FQNEAQ (reference sequence). Trimming removed 2 bases at V and 12 bases at J, with 13 bases between. The CDR3 protein is CASSLNDRTNTF. CDR3 bases: TGTGCCAGCAGCTTAAATGATAGGACAAACACCTTC.

This clonotype has only a few counts. The gene calls are TRBV20-1 and TRBJ2-1; no reliable D call. CDR3 length: 10 amino acids. The germline V gene encodes CDR1 DFQATT and CDR2 SNEGSKA (reference sequence). V dropped 5 bases and J dropped 9 bases, with 8 bases sitting between them. The CDR3 region is CSAGVGEQFF. The CDR3 DNA sequence: TGCAGTGCTGGGGTCGGTGAGCAGTTCTTC.

The chain is built from TRBV20-1 and TRBJ2-1; 7 bases match TRBD2. Germline CDR1 and CDR2: DFQATT and SNEGSKA (reference sequence). CDR3 length equals 15 residues. The V gene end was trimmed by 3 bases and the J gene end by 7 bases; junction bases not matched to a gene: 12. The CDR3 DNA sequence: TGCAGTGCTAGGATCTGGGAGGGCCTGGGGAATGAGCAGTTCTTC. It is translated as CSARIWEGLGNEQFF.

V is TRBV6-1 and J is TRBJ2-2; D may correspond to TRBD1 or TRBD2 (5 bases each). CDR1 MNHNS and CDR2 SASEGT come from the germline V gene. V lost 5 bases to trimming and J lost 1 base, with 14 bases between them. The length of the CDR3 is 16 residues. The CDR3 is CASSTPGTGNTGELFF. The DNA of the CDR3 is TGTGCCAGCAGTACCCCAGGGACGGGGAACACCGGGGAGCTGTTTTTT.

This sequence joins TRBV20-1 and TRBJ2-3; 7 nucleotides align to TRBD2. The germline V gene has CDR1 DFQATT and CDR2 SNEGSKA (reference sequence). There are 14 residues in the CDR3. The junction had 10 bases not matched to a gene; V was cut back by 6 bases and J by 4 bases. The CDR3 DNA sequence: TGCAGTGCCTGGACTAGAGAACTTCCAGATACGCAGTATTTT. This translates into CSAWTRELPDTQYF.

This clonotype was detected only a few times. This rearrangement joins TRBV29-1 to TRBJ2-1, with unresolved D. Germline assignment: CDR1 SQVTM and CDR2 ANQGSEA. The CDR3 spans 12 residues. V lost 7 bases to trimming and J lost 4 bases, with 11 bases between them. The CDR3 region is CSGRKNYNEQFF. In DNA, the CDR3 is TGCAGCGGGAGAAAGAATTACAATGAGCAGTTCTTC.

The CDR3, as DNA: TGTGCCAGCAGTGGGAACTATGGCTACACCTTC. Translating it yields CASSGNYGYTF. The chain links TRBV12-3 or TRBV12-4 to TRBJ1-2; D call uncertain. V was clipped by 5 bases and J by 2 bases, with 3 bases between them. CDR3 length equals 11 residues.

The chain couples TRBV6-6 to TRBJ2-1; the D gene is possibly TRBD2 (5 bases). Germline loops: CDR1 MNHNY, CDR2 SVGAGI (reference sequence). This CDR3 spans 12 amino acids. V lost 5 bases, J lost 7 bases, and 9 bases lay in between. The CDR3 reads CASSPGVNEQFF. CDR3 DNA: TGTGCCAGCAGTCCCGGGGTGAATGAGCAGTTCTTC.

This sequence joins TRBV12-3 or TRBV12-4 and TRBJ1-1, with a possible D match to TRBD1 (5 bases). V was clipped by 1 base and J by 4 bases, with 7 bases between them. CDR3 length: 13 residues. The chain's CDR3 is CASSLGTGTEAFF. As DNA, the CDR3 is TGTGCCAGCAGTTTAGGTACAGGCACTGAAGCTTTCTTT.

The chain links TRBV5-4 to TRBJ2-7; D is possibly TRBD1 (6 bases). Trimming shortened V by 0 bases and J by 4 bases, and 14 bases separated the two germline ends. This CDR3 spans 15 amino acids. Germline values: CDR1 SGHNT, CDR2 YYREEE (reference sequence). CDR3 region: CASSLATGKGYEQYF. The CDR3 DNA follows: TGTGCCAGCAGCTTGGCTACAGGGAAGGGGTACGAGCAGTACTTC.

J is TRBJ2-1 and V is TRBV14; no definite D call. V was shortened by 0 bases and J by 9 bases, with 18 bases between the two germline ends. CDR3 length: 16 amino acids. CDR1 is SGHDN, CDR2 FVKESK, per germline. The CDR3 DNA follows: TGTGCCAGCAGCCAAGATTTGTGGGTTCCGAACGCTGAGCAGTTCTTC. Encoded protein: CASSQDLWVPNAEQFF.

The chain employs TRBV7-9 and TRBJ2-2, with D maybe TRBD2 (6 bases). CDR3 length: 13 residues. Trimming removed 10 bases at V and 6 bases at J, with 15 bases between. Germline values: CDR1 SEHNR, CDR2 FQNEAQ (reference sequence). The CDR3 nucleotides are TGTGCCACCAACCCTCAGCGGGCCGGGGAGCTGTTTTTT. Residues: CATNPQRAGELFF.

V gene TRBV29-1 combines with J gene TRBJ2-1; 12 bases are a match to TRBD2. The trim removed 6 bases at V and 5 bases at J, leaving 11 bases unmatched. Germline CDR1 and CDR2: SQVTM and ANQGSEA. This CDR3 spans 16 amino acids. This CDR3 reads CSVSRLAGDSNNEQFF. The CDR3 region has the DNA TGCAGCGTATCTCGACTAGCGGGAGATTCCAACAATGAGCAGTTCTTC.

The J gene is TRBJ2-3, the V gene TRBV6-1; 9 bases map to TRBD1. With 6 bases clipped from V and 4 bases from J, the junction kept 11 bases outside the gene matches. Germline V gives CDR1 MNHNS, CDR2 SASEGT. The CDR3 runs to 16 residues. Written as DNA, the CDR3 is TGTGCCAGCAGCCAGGCCGGGACAGGGTGGGCAGATACGCAGTATTTT. Its translation is CASSQAGTGWADTQYF.

The chain recombines TRBV7-9 with TRBJ1-1; D gene unclear. This CDR3 is 15 amino acids long. The V gene's germline CDR1 is SEHNR and CDR2 FQNEAQ (reference sequence). V was clipped by 3 bases and J by 0 bases, with 11 bases between them. CDR3 sequence: CASSFRSGLNTEAFF. The CDR3 region has the DNA TGTGCCAGCAGCTTCCGCTCGGGATTGAACACTGAAGCTTTCTTT.

V gene TRBV5-1 combines with J gene TRBJ2-5; 8 bases agree with TRBD2. Per germline, CDR1 SGHRS and CDR2 YFSETQ. V shed 0 bases, J shed 4 bases, and the junction held 2 bases outside the gene matches. The CDR3 is 14 amino acids. CDR3 protein: CASSLVLAGETQYF. DNA of the CDR3: TGCGCCAGCAGCTTGGTTCTAGCGGGAGAGACCCAGTACTTC.